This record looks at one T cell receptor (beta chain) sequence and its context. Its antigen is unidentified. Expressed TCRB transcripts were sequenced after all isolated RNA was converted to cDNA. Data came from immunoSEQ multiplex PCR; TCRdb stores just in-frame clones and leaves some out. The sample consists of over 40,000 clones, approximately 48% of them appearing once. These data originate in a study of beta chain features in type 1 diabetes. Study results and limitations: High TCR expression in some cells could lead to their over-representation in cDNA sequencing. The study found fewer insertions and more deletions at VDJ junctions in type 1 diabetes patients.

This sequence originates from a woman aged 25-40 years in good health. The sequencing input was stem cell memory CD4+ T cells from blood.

The CDR3 region is CASKMGSGNTGELFF. CDR3 nucleotide sequence: TGTGCCAGTAAAATGGGGAGTGGTAACACCGGGGAGCTGTTTTTT. The chain joins TRBV19 to TRBJ2-2, with D perhaps matching TRBD2 (5 bases). There are 15 residues in the CDR3. V was shortened by 7 bases and J by 2 bases, with 14 bases between the two germline ends. Germline lookup yields CDR1 LNHDA and CDR2 SQIVND (reference sequence).